The clone carrying this TCR beta chain was counted only a few times. Its antigen is unidentified. The entry originates in a study of cytomegalovirus exposure and HLA in healthy donors. The germline V and J ends were trimmed by 4 bases and 5 bases, with 18 bases remaining between them. CDR3 length: 15 amino acids. Per germline, CDR1 GTSNPN and CDR2 SVGIG (reference sequence). Overall study findings and caveats: Some TCR beta chains (164 of them) were listed as cytomegalovirus-associated. TCR beta sequences numbering 15,000 to 20,000 were associated with HLA alleles at 0.05 false discovery rate in a later analysis.

PCR employed 60 Vbeta and 13 Jbeta primers. Generated by immunoSEQ multiplex PCR, the TCRdb table keeps only in-frame clones and is missing some. The top ten clones hold 1.2% of a sample with approximately 130,000 clones, roughly four fifths of them seen once. Sequencing input: PBMCs. This receptor was obtained from a boy aged 5 to 17 in good health and CMV-seronegative. The rearrangement joins TRBV30 to TRBJ2-1; tentatively, D is TRBD2 (6 bases). CDR3 DNA: TGTGCCTGGATTTCCCGCGGGAACAAACACAATGAGCAGTTCTTC. Its translation: CAWISRGNKHNEQFF.